This TCR beta chain derives from a study of blood T cell repertoires in COVID-19. Study at large: The origin of the acute and convalescent COVID-19 samples was the United States, Italy and Spain. In each case, the material was cDNA or gDNA derived from T cells, B-cell-depleted T cells, or PBMCs.

Trimming cost V 9 bases and J 1 base; bases outside gene matches: 14. This CDR3 is built from 16 residues. The germline V gene encodes CDR1 MNHNY and CDR2 SVGAGI (reference sequence). The authors' processing: Quantification of nucleated cells was approximated via reference gene primer amplification. Clones were sequenced by immunoSEQ multiplex PCR, and TCRdb holds only the in-frame ones, with some missing. The V and J calls and the clone size are those of that table, but D and trimming were determined from the DNA. Among about 200,000 clones listed, more than 85% were seen once. This clone was seen only once.

The material sequenced was peripheral blood. The V gene is TRBV6-6, the J gene TRBJ2-7; 8 nucleotides align to TRBD1. The receptor was derived from a man between 60 and 70 years old with acute or convalescent COVID-19. The CDR3 is CASTITGGESSYEQYF. CDR3 bases: TGTGCCAGTACGATAACAGGGGGAGAATCATCCTACGAGCAGTACTTC.